This entry features one T cell receptor beta chain sequence. Here immunoSEQ multiplex PCR was the method, and the copy in TCRdb shows in-frame clones only, minus some. Found here are a few hundred thousand clones, about 90% of them singletons; the top ten hold 1.9%. This record comes from a study of blood T cell repertoires in COVID-19. The germline gives CDR1 MDHEN, CDR2 SYDVKM. There are 13 residues in the CDR3. V lost 5 bases and J lost 2, with 10 bases in between. Those who participated ranged in age from roughly 18 to 100 years and resided in about 24 US areas. The chain carries TRBV28 and TRBJ2-7; unclear D gene. This TCR derives from a woman aged 60 to 75 who had recovered from COVID-19. The sequencing input was PBMCs or T cells enriched from blood (not recorded which). In DNA form, the CDR3 reads TGTGCCAGCAGTCACACACCGACCTACGAGCAGTACTTC. It specifies CASSHTPTYEQYF. Full variable domain (missing parts from reference TRBV28 and TRBJ2-7): DVKVTQSSRYLVKRTGEKVFLECVQDMDHENMFWYRQDPGLGLRLIYFSYDVKMKEKGDIPEGYSVSREKKERFSLILESASTNQTSMYLCASSHTPTYEQYFGPGTRLTVT.